Detailed here is one T cell receptor beta chain. This clone was picked up one time. The antigen it binds to is not known. It has no much larger one-base neighbor in the sample; base qualities were not kept. Collaborating institutions collected whole blood in K2EDTA tubes following their own protocols. For TCRbeta analysis, collaborators shipped samples in one of three forms: frozen whole blood, isolated PBMCs, or DNA extracted from either of those sample types. The immunoSEQ Assay, a bias-controlled multiplex PCR, was used to amplify TCRbeta CDR3 regions from genomic DNA. Under the source paper's analysis protocol: Nucleated cell counts per sample were estimated from amplification of reference gene primers within the assay. Sequence reads were collapsed and filtered to measure the absolute abundance of every unique TCRbeta CDR3 rearrangement. For each sample, productive Simpson clonality was calculated as the square root of Simpson's diversity index over productive rearrangements. Sourced from immuneACCESS, this table was stored by TCRdb with only in-frame sequences that have V and J called. A share of the clones is absent; for the studies checked, an unresolved V gene accounts for under half, and the remainder has no known explanation. D and trimming were read from the DNA, whereas the V and J calls and clone size are those reported in that table. The sample profile shows around 150,000 clones; 85% of them were found once. The ten largest clonotypes hold under 4% of the sample.

The CDR3 covers 16 residues, taking in both the cysteine and the phenylalanine. The retained sequence is limited to the CDR3, 48 bases, with the frame set at the first base. V and J are trimmed by 6 bases and 0 bases, and the gene matches miss 10 bases of the junction. The germline V gene supplies CDR1 SQVTM and CDR2 ANQGSEA. These data originate in a study of blood T cell repertoires in COVID-19 (dated by TCRdb to 2020 to 2021). A note on the overall study: Samples from collaborators originated in the United States, Italy and Spain and spanned both the acute and convalescent phases of COVID-19. The samples were drawn from two sources: the first 160 participants of the ongoing ImmuneRACE study, and approximately 1,300 subjects contributed by 6 global collaborators. The material from the prospective study consisted of cDNA or gDNA derived from T cells, B-cell-depleted T cells, or PBMCs. Where HLA class I and class II types were available, the types were taken from metadata supplied by the sample provider, not from assay-based typing. The repertoires were released in a freely available public database meant as a resource for research on the immune response to SARS-CoV-2. Nearly every sample came with metadata listing a de-identified subject ID, COVID-19 status, age in years and sex. The dataset comprised deeply sampled blood TCRbeta repertoires from subjects exposed to, actively infected with, or recovered from COVID-19. General study outcomes and caveats: How much clinical and demographic metadata was included differed by source and by participant, and the metadata was provided uncurated.

This sequence uses TRBV29-1 and TRBJ1-2, with TRBD1 identical over 10 junction bases. Sequencing used peripheral blood. The TCR originated in a human donor with acute or convalescent COVID-19. The donor label of this sample is uncertain. Here is the DNA: TGCAGCGTAGCCGGACAGGGGGGAACCGCTAACTATGGCTACACCTTC. Translated, this is CSVAGQGGTANYGYTF.